Listed below are T cell receptor beta chains from one sample, sequenced in a study of T cell repertoires in cytomegalovirus infection. Their antigens are not known. MiXCR, run by TCRdb on the reads, gives a single entry per CDR3 protein. The table records approximately 310,000 distinct CDR3 sequences, 25% of them present only once. The input for sequencing was cultured PBMCs, taken from culture after CMV antigen stimulation. All receptors come from a human donor in good health (CMV status not recorded). Some clones in this sample may be carry-over from other donors' samples. Each CDR3 is given with its conserved first and last residue. The order of the fields is J gene, clone size, V gene, D gene, CDR3 DNA, CDR3 protein. A D gene is named only where the DNA matches it firmly. The size field is filled for only some rows; it gives once, few, many or a size class.

>TRBJ2-7|few|TRBV6-2/TRBV6-3|-
TGTGCCAGCAGTTACTCGGACTACGAGCAGTACTTC
CASSYSDYEQYF
>TRBJ2-3|-|TRBV20-1|TRBD1
TGCAGTGTCGGTGACAGGGGCAGATCCCCAGATACGCAGTATTTT
CSVGDRGRSPDTQYF
>TRBJ2-3|-|TRBV29-1|TRBD2
TGCAGCGTTGTATCTAGCGGGAGTCGAGTCACAGATACGCAGTATTTT
CSVVSSGSRVTDTQYF
>TRBJ2-7|-|TRBV7-2|TRBD1
TGTGCCAGCAGTTCCGGTTTCGGGACAGGCTCCTACGAGCAGTACTTC
CASSSGFGTGSYEQYF
>TRBJ2-1|few|TRBV2|-
TGTGCCAGCAGTGAAGCCTCAGAAGCAGGTGAGCAGTTCTTC
CASSEASEAGEQFF
>TRBJ1-1|-|TRBV3-1|-
TGTGCCAGCAGCCAAACACAGGGAGAGGAAGCTTTCTTT
CASSQTQGEEAFF
>TRBJ1-1|-|TRBV6-2/TRBV6-3|-
TGTGCCAGCACCAACGGCCTAGAAGCTTTCTTT
CASTNGLEAFF
>TRBJ2-6|-|TRBV12-3/TRBV12-4|TRBD2
TGTGCCAGCAGTTTGCCTAGCGGGTATTCTGGGGCCAACGTCCTGACTTTC
CASSLPSGYSGANVLTF
>TRBJ2-4|few|TRBV7-2|-
TGTGCCAGCAGCAGTGAACCTCGGAACATTCAGTACTTC
CASSSEPRNIQYF
>TRBJ2-1|few|TRBV11-2|-
TGTGCCAGCAGCTTAAGAATAGAAGGCGGTGAGCAGTTCTTC
CASSLRIEGGEQFF
>TRBJ2-1|few|TRBV4-1|-
TGCGCCAGCAGCCAAGAGGCAGGGGCGGTCAGTGAGCAGTTCTTC
CASSQEAGAVSEQFF
>TRBJ2-6|-|TRBV10-3|-
TGTGCCACACAGTCGGCCGGGGCCAACGTCCTGACTTTC
CATQSAGANVLTF
>TRBJ1-1|-|TRBV5-1|-
TGCGCCAGCAGCGTCACTAACGACCGAGGAGGCACTGAAGCTTTCTTT
CASSVTNDRGGTEAFF
>TRBJ2-5|many|TRBV7-7|-
TGTGCCAGCAGCTTACATGTCCAAGAGACCCAGTACTTC
CASSLHVQETQYF
>TRBJ2-2|-|TRBV19|-
TGTGCCAGTAGTATTTGGGACGACGGGGAGCTGTTTTTT
CASSIWDDGELFF
>TRBJ1-5|many|TRBV7-2|-
TGTGCCAGCAGCTTACTCGGGGGCGATGGACAGCCCCAGCATTTT
CASSLLGGDGQPQHF
>TRBJ1-1|-|TRBV5-4|TRBD1
TGTGCCAGCAGCTTTGGGGACAGGGTCGTCGCAGACACTGAAGCTTTCTTT
CASSFGDRVVADTEAFF
>TRBJ2-4|many|TRBV7-9|-
TGTGCCAGCAGCTTAGGGGGTTTGGCGGGAAGGGCCAAAAACATTCAGTACTTC
CASSLGGLAGRAKNIQYF
>TRBJ2-3|-|TRBV4-1|TRBD2
TGCGCCAGCAGCCATGTCAATAGCGGGAGTTCCGAAGATACGCAGTATTTT
CASSHVNSGSSEDTQYF
>TRBJ2-1|few|TRBV7-9|TRBD2
TGTGCCAGCAGCCGCGGACTAGGGGCAGACAATGAGCAGTTCTTC
CASSRGLGADNEQFF
>TRBJ1-2|-|TRBV7-8|TRBD1
TGTGCCAGCAGCTTTGGGGACAGGGACTATGGCTGCACCTTC
CASSFGDRDYGCTF